The rows below give T cell receptor beta chains drawn from one sample of a study of shared clonotypes between healthy human individuals. The method was immunoSEQ multiplex PCR; TCRdb's version includes in-frame clones alone and lacks a portion of them. The table has about 2 million clones, approximately 94% seen once. The sample was naive CD8+ T cells sorted from blood. The receptors were gathered from a man between 18 and 35 years old in good health. Both conserved end residues are part of each CDR3. The D gene is left open where the match is weak. Clone size, where shown, is once, few, many, or a class for clones that have expanded.

clone size	V gene	J gene	D gene	CDR3 protein	CDR3 DNA
-	TRBV7-2	TRBJ2-7	-	CASSLATEGEGYEQYF	TGTGCCAGCAGCCTCGCCACCGAAGGGGAAGGCTACGAGCAGTACTTC
-	TRBV7-9	TRBJ2-5	-	CASSTMGQETQYF	TGTGCCAGCAGCACGATGGGCCAAGAGACCCAGTACTTC
-	TRBV4-1	TRBJ1-1	TRBD1	CASTYTGQRANTEAFF	TGCGCCAGCACCTATACGGGACAGCGGGCGAACACTGAAGCTTTCTTT
-	TRBV5-1	TRBJ2-4	-	CASSAWGEENIQYF	TGCGCCAGCAGCGCTTGGGGTGAGGAAAACATTCAGTACTTC
-	TRBV10-3	TRBJ2-3	TRBD1	CAISAEDRTDTDTQYF	TGTGCCATCAGTGCCGAGGACAGGACTGACACAGATACGCAGTATTTT
-	TRBV4-1	TRBJ2-6	TRBD1	CASSQETGQYYVSGANVLTF	TGCGCCAGCAGCCAAGAAACGGGACAGTACTACGTTTCTGGGGCCAACGTCCTGACTTTC
-	TRBV4-3	TRBJ1-5	-	CASSWNRDLGQPQHF	TGCGCCAGCAGCTGGAACCGGGACCTAGGTCAGCCCCAGCATTTT
-	TRBV5-4	TRBJ2-2	TRBD2	CASSLELAGPNTGELFF	TGTGCCAGCAGCTTGGAACTAGCGGGGCCGAACACCGGGGAGCTGTTTTTT
-	TRBV13	TRBJ1-3	-	CASSFTGGHTGNTIYF	TGTGCCAGCAGCTTTACCGGAGGGCACACGGGAAACACCATATATTTT
-	TRBV28	TRBJ2-7	-	CASSHNDGTLYEQYF	TGTGCCAGCAGTCACAACGATGGGACACTCTACGAGCAGTACTTC
-	TRBV9	TRBJ1-1	-	CASSAGGARTEAFF	TGTGCCAGCAGCGCCGGAGGGGCTCGAACTGAAGCTTTCTTT
-	TRBV6-6	TRBJ1-5	-	CASLEPWGLNQPQHF	TGTGCCAGCCTCGAACCCTGGGGGCTCAATCAGCCCCAGCATTTT
-	TRBV19	TRBJ1-2	-	CASSILANYGYTF	TGTGCCAGTAGTATCTTAGCTAACTATGGCTACACCTTC
once	TRBV6-6	TRBJ2-1	TRBD2	CATTLADSYNEQFF	TGTGCCACGACCCTAGCGGACTCCTACAATGAGCAGTTCTTC
-	TRBV27	TRBJ1-5	-	CASSNFRSNQPQHF	TGTGCCAGCAGTAACTTCCGCAGCAATCAGCCCCAGCATTTT
-	TRBV7-7	TRBJ1-4	-	CASSLAEGEKLFF	TGTGCTAGCAGCTTAGCGGAGGGGGAAAAACTGTTTTTT
-	TRBV4-3	TRBJ1-1	-	CASSLGPGAEDTEAFF	TGCGCCAGCAGCCTCGGCCCGGGGGCTGAGGACACTGAAGCTTTCTTT
-	TRBV5-4	TRBJ1-5	-	CASSLEPGLYQPQHF	TGTGCCAGCAGCTTGGAGCCGGGACTCTATCAGCCCCAGCATTTT
-	TRBV4-1	TRBJ1-2	-	CASSSDPSASNGYTF	TGCGCCAGCAGCTCCGACCCCAGCGCCAGTAATGGCTACACCTTC
-	TRBV29-1	TRBJ1-2	-	CSELTLAEGYTF	TGCAGCGAGCTGACCCTAGCAGAAGGCTACACCTTC
-	TRBV27	TRBJ1-1	TRBD1	CASSFSQGEADTEAFF	TGTGCCAGCAGTTTTTCCCAGGGGGAAGCGGACACTGAAGCTTTCTTT
-	TRBV9	TRBJ2-2	TRBD2	CASSPRTSGTGELFF	TGTGCCAGCAGCCCAAGGACTAGCGGGACCGGGGAGCTGTTTTTT
-	TRBV5-1	TRBJ2-7	-	CASSLALGGYEQYF	TGCGCCAGCAGCTTGGCCCTAGGAGGTTACGAGCAGTACTTC
-	TRBV4-1	TRBJ2-1	-	CASSDAYYGFDNEQFF	TGCGCCAGCAGCGATGCATATTATGGTTTCGACAATGAGCAGTTCTTC
-	TRBV5-6	TRBJ2-5	TRBD2	CASSHLTSGGGEETQYF	TGTGCCAGCAGCCACCTGACTAGCGGCGGAGGGGAGGAGACCCAGTACTTC
once	TRBV6-5	TRBJ2-1	TRBD2	CASSYSLAGYNEQFF	TGTGCCAGCAGTTACTCTCTAGCGGGGTACAATGAGCAGTTCTTC
-	TRBV18	TRBJ2-1	-	CASSPYDGHEQFF	TGTGCCAGCTCGCCCTATGATGGCCATGAGCAGTTCTTC
-	TRBV5-1	TRBJ2-1	TRBD2	CASSLTSGRPSDNEQFF	TGCGCCAGCAGCTTGACTAGCGGGAGGCCAAGCGACAATGAGCAGTTCTTC
-	TRBV9	TRBJ1-5	TRBD1	CASSNRDRVHNQPQHF	TGTGCCAGCAGCAACCGGGACAGGGTCCACAATCAGCCCCAGCATTTT
-	TRBV6-6	TRBJ1-4	-	CASSYPEPNEKLFF	TGTGCCAGCAGTTATCCAGAGCCAAATGAAAAACTGTTTTTT
-	TRBV7-9	TRBJ1-5	-	CASSLGGGAQPQHF	TGTGCCAGCAGCTTAGGCGGAGGGGCACAGCCCCAGCATTTT
-	TRBV4-3	TRBJ2-3	-	CASSQDETPAADTQYF	TGCGCCAGCAGCCAAGACGAAACCCCTGCAGCAGATACGCAGTATTTT
few	TRBV19	TRBJ2-7	-	CASSMGLYLYEQYF	TGTGCCAGTAGTATGGGACTTTACTTATACGAGCAGTACTTC
-	TRBV13	TRBJ1-3	-	CASSPQVPSGNTIYF	TGTGCCAGCAGCCCCCAGGTACCCTCTGGAAACACCATATATTTT
few	TRBV7-4	TRBJ1-5	-	CASSLGTHSNQPQHF	TGTGCCAGCAGCTTAGGGACACATAGCAATCAGCCCCAGCATTTT
-	TRBV4-1	TRBJ2-7	-	CASSQVGLYEQYF	TGCGCCAGCAGCCAAGTAGGCCTCTACGAGCAGTACTTC
-	TRBV11-2	TRBJ1-2	-	CASSLVTTGLGGYTF	TGTGCCAGCAGCTTAGTAACCACGGGGCTGGGTGGCTACACCTTC
-	TRBV4-1	TRBJ2-1	TRBD2	CASSARLAQEQFF	TGCGCCAGCAGCGCCAGACTAGCGCAGGAGCAGTTCTTC
-	TRBV7-7	TRBJ2-5	-	CASSKARDMEETQYF	TGTGCTAGCAGCAAAGCCCGGGACATGGAAGAGACCCAGTACTTC
-	TRBV7-6	TRBJ2-1	TRBD1	CASSRTGGEQFF	TGTGCCAGCAGCCGCACAGGGGGTGAGCAGTTCTTC
-	TRBV28	TRBJ2-5	-	CASSPEWGAETQYF	TGTGCCAGCAGTCCAGAGTGGGGAGCGGAGACCCAGTACTTC
-	TRBV27	TRBJ2-7	-	CASRNPGDEQYF	TGTGCCAGCAGAAACCCTGGGGACGAGCAGTACTTC
-	TRBV6-5	TRBJ1-1	-	CASSYLLSLGTEAFF	TGTGCCAGCAGTTATCTCTTGAGTCTGGGCACTGAAGCTTTCTTT
-	TRBV19	TRBJ1-2	-	CASSYPEGDYGYTF	TGTGCCAGTAGCTACCCGGAGGGGGACTATGGCTACACCTTC
-	TRBV7-6	TRBJ2-3	-	CASSPTLQRDTQYF	TGTGCCAGCAGCCCGACCCTTCAGCGAGATACGCAGTATTTT
-	TRBV7-6	TRBJ2-1	-	CASSFLEGGRGEQFF	TGTGCCAGCAGCTTTCTTGAGGGGGGGCGAGGTGAGCAGTTCTTC
-	TRBV7-7	TRBJ2-2	-	CASSSSGSGELFF	TGTGCTAGCAGCTCAAGTGGGTCCGGGGAGCTGTTTTTT
-	TRBV28	TRBJ2-1	-	CASRAGHRNSYNEQFF	TGTGCCAGCAGGGCGGGACACCGGAACTCCTACAATGAGCAGTTCTTC
-	TRBV7-2	TRBJ2-7	-	CASSLTDGIYEQYF	TGTGCCAGCAGCTTAACGGACGGAATCTACGAGCAGTACTTC
-	TRBV2	TRBJ1-2	-	CASRTVDGYTF	TGTGCCAGCAGGACCGTGGATGGCTACACCTTC
-	TRBV9	TRBJ2-5	TRBD2	CASSVEGTNQETQYF	TGTGCCAGCAGCGTAGAAGGGACTAACCAAGAGACCCAGTACTTC
-	TRBV5-4	TRBJ2-7	TRBD2	CASSSPLAGGGEQYF	TGTGCCAGCAGCTCCCCCCTAGCGGGAGGGGGCGAGCAGTACTTC